The entry below gives a single T cell receptor (beta chain) sequence along with its context. This sample is drawn from a study of blood T cell repertoires in COVID-19. Germline CDR1 is GTSNPN and CDR2 is SVGIG (reference sequence). This CDR3 has 11 residues. Measured with immunoSEQ multiplex PCR; TCRdb has only the in-frame clones, and not every one. The data contain 55,000 to 70,000 clones, approximately 92% of them seen just once; the ten biggest clones take up 5% to 7%. The sequence came from a human donor in a cohort sampled during active COVID-19. Sequencing was carried out using peripheral blood. The chain carries TRBV30 and TRBJ2-1; TRBD1 aligns across 7 bases. The CDR3 loop is CAKGAGHEQFF. The CDR3, as DNA: TGTGCAAAGGGGGCTGGGCATGAGCAGTTCTTC.